The next 9 T cell receptor beta chains were all read from a single sample in a study of cytomegalovirus exposure and HLA in healthy donors. Use of 60 Vbeta and 13 Jbeta primers characterized the PCR. Repertoires were generated with immunoSEQ multiplex PCR, while TCRdb's copy carries only in-frame clones and drops some. The table has about 160,000 clones, around 90% seen once. Sequencing input: PBMCs. The receptors shown here come from a woman aged 25 to 39 in good health and CMV-seronegative.

The rearrangement joins TRBV4-2 to TRBJ2-1, with D uncertain. CDR3 length equals 14 residues. Germline CDR1 reads LGHNA; CDR2 reads YNFKEQ. V shed 4 bases and J shed 7 bases, with 14 bases lying between them. The CDR3 coding sequence is TGTGCCAGCAGCCTTTCCCCTCTGAGGAATGAGCAGTTCTTC. It codes for CASSLSPLRNEQFF.

V gene TRBV9 combines with J gene TRBJ1-4; D gene ambiguous. V was shortened by 1 base and J by 5 bases, with 9 bases between the two germline ends. Germline lookup yields CDR1 SGDLS and CDR2 YYNGEE. This CDR3 comprises 14 residues. CDR3 sequence: CASSVRSQNEKLFF. For the CDR3, the DNA is TGTGCCAGCAGCGTACGGAGTCAGAATGAAAAACTGTTTTTT.

This chain links TRBV11-2 with TRBJ2-7; 8 bases line up with TRBD1. The length of the CDR3 is 14 residues. Trimming cost V 4 bases and J 5 bases; bases outside gene matches: 7. Germline V gene sequence: CDR1 SGHAT, CDR2 FQNNGV. The CDR3 nucleotides read TGTGCCAGCAGCTCAGGACAGGGCGCGCACGAGCAGTACTTC. Amino acids: CASSSGQGAHEQYF.

This clone has just one count. The chain links TRBV5-1 to TRBJ2-1; weak D call: TRBD2 (5 bases). The CDR3 consists of 15 residues. Deletions cut 4 bases from V and 5 bases from J, with 16 bases between. From germline, CDR1 is SGHRS and CDR2 YFSETQ. Written as DNA, the CDR3 is TGCGCCAGCAGCGGGAACACCGGGAAAAACAATGAGCAGTTCTTC. It is translated as CASSGNTGKNNEQFF. Full variable domain (outside the CDR3, taken from reference TRBV5-1 and TRBJ2-1): KAGVTQTPRYLIKTRGQQVTLSCSPISGHRSVSWYQQTPGQGLQFLFEYFSETQRNKGNFPGRFSGRQFSNSRSEMNVSTLELGDSALYLCASSGNTGKNNEQFFGPGTRLTVL.

The V and J genes are TRBV19 and TRBJ1-2; perhaps TRBD1 as D (6 bases). Germline CDR1 is LNHDA and CDR2 is SQIVND (reference sequence). The CDR3 is 13 amino acids. V was clipped by 8 bases and J by 8 bases, with 18 bases between them. CDR3 sequence reads: CASWVQGTRGYTF. CDR3 coding DNA: TGTGCCAGTTGGGTACAGGGAACCCGGGGCTACACCTTC.

This chain links TRBV6-5 with TRBJ2-7, with 8 nucleotides matching TRBD1. Trimming at V came to 4 bases and at J to 0 bases, leaving 5 bases not matched to a gene. This CDR3 has 15 amino acids. Germline assignment: CDR1 MNHEY and CDR2 SVGAGI. The CDR3 DNA follows: TGTGCCAGCAGTTGGAGGACAGGGTACTCCTACGAGCAGTACTTC. Its translation: CASSWRTGYSYEQYF.

The V call is TRBV20-1, the J call TRBJ1-2; 8 bases fit TRBD1. V lost 6 bases to trimming and J lost 7 bases; unmatched junction nucleotides: 4. This CDR3 is built from 11 residues. Germline V CDR1 and CDR2: DFQATT, SNEGSKA (reference sequence). The CDR3 protein is CSATTGGGYTF. The CDR3 DNA is TGCAGTGCCACAACAGGGGGTGGCTACACCTTC.

The rearrangement uses TRBV2 and TRBJ1-1, with D tentatively TRBD1 (5 bases). The CDR3 totals 13 residues. CDR1 and CDR2 from the germline V gene are SNHLY and FYNNEI. V shed 4 bases and J shed 7 bases, with 13 bases lying between them. The CDR3: CASSVGRDFEAFF. The CDR3 DNA sequence: TGTGCCAGCAGTGTTGGACGGGACTTTGAAGCTTTCTTT.

The CDR3 loop is CASSERDSKNIQYF. The CDR3 bases are TGTGCCAGCAGTGAAAGGGACTCCAAAAACATTCAGTACTTC. This sequence joins TRBV2 and TRBJ2-4; TRBD2 might be the D (6 bases). Per the germline V gene, CDR1 is SNHLY and CDR2 is FYNNEI. This CDR3 is built from 14 residues. Trimming removed 2 bases from V and 2 bases from J, with 7 bases in between.